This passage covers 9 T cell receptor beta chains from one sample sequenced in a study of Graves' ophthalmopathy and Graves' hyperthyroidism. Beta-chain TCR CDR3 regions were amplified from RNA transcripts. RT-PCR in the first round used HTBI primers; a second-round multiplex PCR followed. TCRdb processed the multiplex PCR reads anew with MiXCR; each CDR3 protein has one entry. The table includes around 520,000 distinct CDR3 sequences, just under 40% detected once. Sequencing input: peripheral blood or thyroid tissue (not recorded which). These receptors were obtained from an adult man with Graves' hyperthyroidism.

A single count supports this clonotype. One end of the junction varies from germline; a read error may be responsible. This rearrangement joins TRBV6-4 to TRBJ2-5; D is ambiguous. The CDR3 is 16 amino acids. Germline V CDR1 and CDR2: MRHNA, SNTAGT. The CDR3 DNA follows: TGTGCCATCAGTGAGTCGAGAATAGGGTACCAAGAGACCCAGTACTTC. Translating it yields CAISESRIGYQETQYF.

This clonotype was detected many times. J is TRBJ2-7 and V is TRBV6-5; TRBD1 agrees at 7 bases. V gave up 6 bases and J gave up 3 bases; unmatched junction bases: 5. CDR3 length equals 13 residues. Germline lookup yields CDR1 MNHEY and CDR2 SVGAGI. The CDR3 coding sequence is TGTGCCAGCAGCATGGGACAGTTCTACGAGCAGTACTTC. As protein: CASSMGQFYEQYF.

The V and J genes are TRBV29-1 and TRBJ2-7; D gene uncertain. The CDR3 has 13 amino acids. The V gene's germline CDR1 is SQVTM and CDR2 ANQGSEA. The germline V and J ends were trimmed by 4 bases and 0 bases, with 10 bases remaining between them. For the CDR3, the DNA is TGCAGCGTTGTGGGCGGAACCTCCTACGAGCAGTACTTC. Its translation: CSVVGGTSYEQYF.

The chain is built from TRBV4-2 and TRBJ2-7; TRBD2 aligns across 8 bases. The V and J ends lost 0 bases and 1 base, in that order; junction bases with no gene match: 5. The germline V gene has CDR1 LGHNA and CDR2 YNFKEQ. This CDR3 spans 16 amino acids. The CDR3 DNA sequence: TGTGCCAGCAGCCAAGATCCCCCTAGCGGGTCCTACGAGCAGTACTTC. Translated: CASSQDPPSGSYEQYF.

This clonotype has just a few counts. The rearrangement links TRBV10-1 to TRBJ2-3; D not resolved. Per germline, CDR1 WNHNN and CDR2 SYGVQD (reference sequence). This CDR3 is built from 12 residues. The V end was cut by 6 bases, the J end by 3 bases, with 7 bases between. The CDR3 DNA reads TGCGCCAGCAGGGGGATAACAGATACGCAGTATTTT. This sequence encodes CASRGITDTQYF.

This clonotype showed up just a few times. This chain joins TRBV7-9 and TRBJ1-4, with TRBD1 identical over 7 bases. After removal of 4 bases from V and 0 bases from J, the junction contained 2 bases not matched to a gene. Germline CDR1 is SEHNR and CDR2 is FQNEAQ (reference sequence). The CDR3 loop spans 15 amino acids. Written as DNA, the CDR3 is TGTGCCAGCAGCTGGGACAGAACAACTAATGAAAAACTGTTTTTT. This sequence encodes CASSWDRTTNEKLFF. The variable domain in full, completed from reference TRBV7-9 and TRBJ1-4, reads DTGVSQNPRHKITKRGQNVTFRCDPISEHNRLYWYRQTLGQGPEFLTYFQNEAQLEKSRLLSDRFSAERPKGSFSTLEIQRTEQGDSAMYLCASSWDRTTNEKLFFGSGTQLSVL.

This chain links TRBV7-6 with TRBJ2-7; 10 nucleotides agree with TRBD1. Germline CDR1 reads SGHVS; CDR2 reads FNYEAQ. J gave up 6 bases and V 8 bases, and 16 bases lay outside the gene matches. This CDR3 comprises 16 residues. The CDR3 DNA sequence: TGTGCCAGCTCACCATTGGCCGGGACAGGGGTGCCCGAGCAGTACTTC. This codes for CASSPLAGTGVPEQYF.

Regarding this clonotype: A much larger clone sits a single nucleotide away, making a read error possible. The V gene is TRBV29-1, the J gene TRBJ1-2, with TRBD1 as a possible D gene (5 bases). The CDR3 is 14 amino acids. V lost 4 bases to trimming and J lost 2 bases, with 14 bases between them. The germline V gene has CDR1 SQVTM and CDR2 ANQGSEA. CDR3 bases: TGCAGCGTTGGAGACCGGGGGTTCAACTATGGCTACACCTTC. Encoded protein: CSVGDRGFNYGYTF.

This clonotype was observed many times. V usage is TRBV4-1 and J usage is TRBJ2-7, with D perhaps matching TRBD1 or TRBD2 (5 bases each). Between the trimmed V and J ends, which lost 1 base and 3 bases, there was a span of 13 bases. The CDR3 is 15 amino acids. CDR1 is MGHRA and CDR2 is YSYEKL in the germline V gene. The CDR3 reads CASSQGTSGHYEQYF. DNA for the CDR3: TGCGCCAGCAGCCAAGGAACCAGCGGACACTACGAGCAGTACTTC.